The T cell receptor beta chain described here comes from a study of OX40 agonist ivuxolimab in advanced cancers. Points from the study as a whole: Researchers report that CD8+ T cells had, on average, more expanded clones than CD4+.

Autoimmune disease history or systemic immunosuppression led to patient exclusion. Points on this clone: What it binds is unknown.

The CDR3 extends over 13 amino acids. Germline V gene data show CDR1 as SEHNR and CDR2 as FQNEAQ (reference sequence). Trimming left V 1 base short and J 9 bases short, with 10 bases between. Measured with immunoSEQ multiplex PCR; TCRdb has only the in-frame clones, and not every one. This sample yields around 110,000 clones, of which around 93% are seen a single time; about 0.14% belongs to the top ten. This chain connects TRBV7-9 to TRBJ2-1; no clear D. The sample consisted of CD4+ or CD8+ T cells sorted from blood, taken in a trial of the OX40 agonist ivuxolimab. This clonotype was sampled from an adult with an advanced solid tumor such as melanoma, head and neck, liver or kidney cancer. The CDR3 nucleotides are TGTGCCAGCAGCTTAGTGATTCTAGGTGAGCAGTTCTTC. This encodes CASSLVILGEQFF.